What follows are 9 T cell receptor beta chains derived from one specimen sequenced in a study of a mutant IDH1 vaccine in newly diagnosed glioma. Sequencing used immunoSEQ multiplex PCR; TCRdb keeps in-frame clones, though not all of them. The sample lists around 37,000 clones, more than 90% seen once, with 15% to 20% in the top ten. Regarding time point: baseline, week 1 (first vaccination visit). The sample's treatment: pre-vaccination baseline after standard-of-care therapy. Here the sequenced sample was PBMCs, taken from a glioma patient treated with radiotherapy, temozolomide or both. The receptors here all came from a man aged 18 to 29 with glioma.

V gene TRBV13 combines with J gene TRBJ1-3, with D possibly being TRBD1 (5 bases). The V end lost 5 bases, the J end lost 1 base, and 9 bases lay between the germline ends. This CDR3 region has 14 residues. CDR1 and CDR2 from the germline V gene are PRHDT and FYEKMQ (reference sequence). DNA of the CDR3: TGTGCCAGCAGCCTCGGGGGGTCTGGAAACACCATATATTTT. This encodes CASSLGGSGNTIYF.

The chain couples TRBV27 to TRBJ2-1; D unclear. V lost 3 bases, J lost 6 bases, and 9 bases lay in between. Germline CDR1 and CDR2: MNHEY and SMNVEV (reference sequence). The CDR3 covers 13 residues. CDR3 amino acids: CASSFGAGNEQFF. In nucleotides, the CDR3 is TGTGCCAGCAGTTTCGGCGCCGGCAATGAGCAGTTCTTC.

The genes are TRBV5-6 and TRBJ1-1; the match to TRBD1 covers 8 bases. The germline gives CDR1 SGHDT, CDR2 YYEEEE. After removal of 4 bases from V and 4 bases from J, the junction contained 12 bases not matched to a gene. The CDR3 consists of 16 residues. CDR3 nucleotide sequence: TGTGCCAGCAGCGGTGGGCAGGGGGCGGCGAGCACTGAAGCTTTCTTT. It encodes CASSGGQGAASTEAFF.

The chain couples TRBV5-1 to TRBJ1-2; D gene uncertain. Trimming removed 4 bases at V and 0 bases at J, with 16 bases between. The CDR3 runs to 16 residues. CDR1 and CDR2 from the germline V gene are SGHRS and YFSETQ. CDR3: CASSLTSGPTNYGYTF. Here the CDR3 DNA reads TGCGCCAGCAGCCTAACATCAGGTCCCACTAACTATGGCTACACCTTC.

This clone was observed a single time. The gene calls are TRBV11-2 and TRBJ1-1; D remains unclear. The V gene's germline CDR1 is SGHAT and CDR2 FQNNGV. Trimming shortened V by 3 bases and J by 1 base, and 9 bases separated the two germline ends. This CDR3 contains 14 residues. The CDR3: CASSFLSPNTEAFF. In nucleotides, the CDR3 is TGTGCCAGCAGCTTTCTCTCACCGAACACTGAAGCTTTCTTT.

This clone was observed a few times. The chain has TRBV7-8 and TRBJ2-7, with 12 bases that match TRBD2. V shed 5 bases and J 5 bases; nucleotides not matched to a gene: 7. Germline CDR1 reads SGHVS; CDR2 reads FQNEAQ. The CDR3 consists of 15 residues. The CDR3 is CASSQRRLAGDEQYF. The DNA for the CDR3 is TGTGCCAGCAGCCAAAGGAGACTAGCGGGAGACGAGCAGTACTTC.

This chain joins TRBV5-1 and TRBJ2-4, with D perhaps assigned TRBD1 or TRBD2 (5 bases each). There are 22 residues in the CDR3. The germline V gene has CDR1 SGHRS and CDR2 YFSETQ. The V and J ends lost 1 base and 3 bases respectively, with 32 bases between them. CDR3 nucleotide sequence: TGCGCCAGCAGCTTGCGGTCCGGACACGAGTCAATGGGGAGATTAGGCAAAAACATTCAGTACTTC. It codes for CASSLRSGHESMGRLGKNIQYF. Full variable domain (rest looked up from reference TRBV5-1 and TRBJ2-4): KAGVTQTPRYLIKTRGQQVTLSCSPISGHRSVSWYQQTPGQGLQFLFEYFSETQRNKGNFPGRFSGRQFSNSRSEMNVSTLELGDSALYLCASSLRSGHESMGRLGKNIQYFGAGTRLSVL.

In this sample, this clone turned up a few times. The J gene is TRBJ1-4, the V gene TRBV6-1, with D unclear. The CDR3 is made up of 14 amino acids. Trimming took off 8 bases at V and 8 bases at J, with 18 bases between the two ends. In germline, CDR1 is MNHNS, CDR2 SASEGT. The CDR3 protein is CASGGWEGGEKLFF. For the CDR3, the DNA is TGTGCCAGCGGTGGTTGGGAAGGTGGAGAAAAACTGTTTTTT.

This rearrangement joins TRBV14 to TRBJ1-1, with a possible D match to TRBD1 (5 bases). This CDR3 is 14 amino acids long. Germline V gives CDR1 SGHDN, CDR2 FVKESK. The germline V and J ends were trimmed by 3 bases and 4 bases, with 12 bases remaining between them. The CDR3, as DNA: TGTGCCAGCAGCCAGCCCGGGGGGTCCACTGAAGCTTTCTTT. It codes for CASSQPGGSTEAFF.